Shown below are 21 T cell receptor beta chains from a single sample sequenced in a study of T cell repertoires in cytomegalovirus infection. In TCRdb, the reads were re-called with MiXCR into one record per CDR3 protein. The table shows about 500,000 distinct CDR3 sequences, with roughly 34% occurring only once. Their antigen targets remain unknown. Here the sequenced sample was cultured PBMCs, taken from culture after CMV antigen stimulation. Source of these receptors: a human donor in good health (CMV status not recorded). Some clones in this sample may be carry-over from other donors' samples.

The chain has TRBV12-3 or TRBV12-4 and TRBJ2-1; the D gene is possibly TRBD2 (5 bases). The CDR3 sequence is 14 residues long. V was cut by 6 bases and J by 10 bases, with 19 bases left in between. The CDR3, as DNA: TGTGCCAGCAGCTGGACTCGCTCGTCAGGAGAGCAGTTCTTC. This encodes CASSWTRSSGEQFF.

The chain recombines TRBV12-3 or TRBV12-4 with TRBJ2-2, with TRBD2 matching 7 bases. The length of the CDR3 is 14 residues. V lost 6 bases to trimming and J lost 8 bases; unmatched junction nucleotides: 9. The CDR3 loop reads CASRRPGGGGELFF. The CDR3 DNA follows: TGTGCCAGCAGAAGACCGGGAGGTGGTGGGGAGCTGTTTTTT.

This clonotype has at least ten counts. The V gene is TRBV7-9, the J gene TRBJ2-3; the D is unclear. The CDR3 consists of 14 residues. The V and J ends lost 3 bases and 4 bases respectively, with 11 bases between them. Germline V gives CDR1 SEHNR, CDR2 FQNEAQ (reference sequence). CDR3 sequence reads: CASSFDPASDTQYF. As DNA, the CDR3 is TGTGCCAGCAGCTTCGACCCGGCCTCAGATACGCAGTATTTT.

The rearrangement links TRBV7-9 to TRBJ2-5; no firm D call. Germline V gene sequence: CDR1 SEHNR, CDR2 FQNEAQ (reference sequence). This CDR3 is 14 amino acids long. The V end lost 1 base, the J end lost 3 bases, and 9 bases lay between the germline ends. CDR3 nucleotides: TGTGCCAGCAGCTTAGGGCCAGTCGAAGAGACCCAGTACTTC. Protein: CASSLGPVEETQYF.

This clonotype occurred a few times. The V call is TRBV19, the J call TRBJ1-2; 8 bases agree with TRBD1. Germline assignment: CDR1 LNHDA and CDR2 SQIVND (reference sequence). Trimming removed 2 bases from V and 6 bases from J; junction bases left unmatched: 8. This CDR3 is built from 15 residues. The CDR3 nucleotides read TGTGCCAGTAGTATAAGTCGGGGACAGGCTAATGGCTACACCTTC. Protein sequence: CASSISRGQANGYTF.

This clonotype was detected a few times. The V gene is TRBV12-3 or TRBV12-4, the J gene TRBJ2-3; D unresolved. V lost 2 bases and J lost 4, with 10 bases in between. This CDR3 has 14 residues. The CDR3 sequence: CASSLMGVPDTQYF. In DNA form, the CDR3 reads TGTGCCAGCAGTTTAATGGGCGTTCCAGATACGCAGTATTTT.

This clonotype was counted between two and nine times. The chain uses TRBV12-3 or TRBV12-4 and TRBJ2-5, with TRBD2 matching over 13 bases. V lost 2 bases to trimming and J lost 5 bases; unmatched junction nucleotides: 5. The CDR3 totals 16 residues. The DNA for the CDR3 is TGTGCCAGCAGTTTACGGACTAGCGGGAGTGGTGAGACCCAGTACTTC. Translating gives CASSLRTSGSGETQYF.

This clonotype has more than one count but fewer than ten. This sequence joins TRBV7-8 and TRBJ1-1; TRBD1 matches at 7 bases. V gave up 0 bases and J gave up 1 base; unmatched junction bases: 8. CDR3 length: 17 amino acids. CDR1 and CDR2 from the germline V gene are SGHVS and FQNEAQ. CDR3 sequence reads: CASSLASATGKNTEAFF. CDR3 bases: TGTGCCAGCAGCTTAGCCTCGGCGACAGGGAAGAACACTGAAGCTTTCTTT.

This clonotype was seen more than once but under ten times. CDR3 nucleotide sequence: TGTGCCAGCAGCTTGGTAGGTGTAGGGGTGAAGATGGGGCAGTTCTTC. Protein product: CASSLVGVGVKMGQFF. The chain joins TRBV5-6 to TRBJ2-1, with a tentative D call TRBD1 (5 bases). This CDR3 has 16 residues. V lost 0 bases to trimming and J lost 12 bases, with 22 bases between them. The germline V gene encodes CDR1 SGHDT and CDR2 YYEEEE.

At least ten counts were recorded for this clonotype. The gene calls are TRBV7-2 and TRBJ1-2; no definite D call. Trimming left V 1 base short and J 3 bases short, with 9 bases between. Germline CDR1 and CDR2: SGHTA and FQGNSA. The CDR3 spans 14 residues. CDR3 in DNA: TGTGCCAGCAGCTTAGTTAGGGCAGACTATGGCTACACCTTC. Translating it yields CASSLVRADYGYTF.

The CDR3 DNA sequence: TGTGCCAGCCGGGTAGTTGGGGCCAACGTCCTGACTTTC. Translated, it gives CASRVVGANVLTF. This chain uses TRBV28 with TRBJ2-6, with D hard to call. The germline V gene encodes CDR1 MDHEN and CDR2 SYDVKM. This CDR3 region has 13 residues. The germline V and J ends were trimmed by 8 bases and 3 bases, with 8 bases remaining between them. Looking up the rest from reference TRBV28 and TRBJ2-6 gives the full variable domain: DVKVTQSSRYLVKRTGEKVFLECVQDMDHENMFWYRQDPGLGLRLIYFSYDVKMKEKGDIPEGYSVSREKKERFSLILESASTNQTSMYLCASRVVGANVLTFGAGSRLTVL.

This clonotype was counted once. The chain employs TRBV19 and TRBJ2-1; the match to TRBD2 covers 7 bases. Trimming at V came to 1 base and at J to 9 bases, leaving 9 bases not matched to a gene. The CDR3 extends over 15 amino acids. Germline V gives CDR1 LNHDA, CDR2 SQIVND (reference sequence). The CDR3 nucleotides are TGTGCCAGTAGTATAGCCCATAAGACTAGCTTTGAGCAGTTCTTC. Its protein product is CASSIAHKTSFEQFF.

The chain uses TRBV4-1 and TRBJ1-3; D might be TRBD1 (6 bases). Germline CDR1 reads MGHRA; CDR2 reads YSYEKL. Trimming shortened V by 4 bases and J by 3 bases, and 13 bases separated the two germline ends. CDR3 size: 15 residues. In nucleotides, the CDR3 is TGCGCCAGCAGCCTCCAGGACAGTATTGGAAACACCATATATTTT. Translation: CASSLQDSIGNTIYF.

This clonotype was detected many times. V usage is TRBV7-2 and J usage is TRBJ1-2; D possibly corresponds to TRBD1 (5 bases). The CDR3 loop spans 16 amino acids. The V gene's germline CDR1 is SGHTA and CDR2 FQGNSA. V was cut by 1 base and J by 4 bases, with 16 bases left in between. The chain's CDR3 is CASSLGGTGLGYGYTF. The CDR3 DNA follows: TGTGCCAGCAGCTTAGGTGGGACGGGACTTGGCTATGGCTACACCTTC.

This clonotype has a handful of counts. The chain couples TRBV12-3 or TRBV12-4 to TRBJ2-1; 14 bases match TRBD2. This CDR3 is built from 18 residues. The ends lost 7 bases at V and 0 bases at J; junction bases unmatched: 8. The CDR3 loop reads CASTMTSGRAVSYNEQFF. In DNA form, the CDR3 reads TGTGCCAGCACCATGACTAGCGGGAGGGCCGTCTCCTACAATGAGCAGTTCTTC.

The chain carries TRBV7-2 and TRBJ1-1, with D possibly TRBD1 on 5 matching bases. Per germline, CDR1 SGHTA and CDR2 FQGNSA. The V end was cut by 0 bases, the J end by 10 bases, with 12 bases between. CDR3 length: 13 amino acids. The CDR3 sequence is CASSLALGESAFF. The CDR3 DNA sequence: TGTGCCAGCAGCTTAGCGTTAGGGGAATCAGCTTTCTTT.

This clonotype was counted only a few times. This chain connects TRBV7-3 to TRBJ2-2; D is possibly TRBD1 (6 bases). Germline assignment: CDR1 SGHTA and CDR2 FQGTGA. V lost 5 bases and J lost 2, with 9 bases in between. CDR3 length: 14 amino acids. DNA of the CDR3: TGTGCCAGCAGCCAGGGGCCAAACACCGGGGAGCTGTTTTTT. It encodes CASSQGPNTGELFF.

The chain is built from TRBV12-5 and TRBJ2-7; D is perhaps TRBD2 (5 bases). V dropped 1 base and J dropped 0 bases, with 10 bases sitting between them. The CDR3 runs 15 residues. CDR1 and CDR2 (germline): LGHNT, FRNRAP. CDR3 bases: TGTGCTAGTGGTTTGGCCCGGGGAAGCTCCTACGAGCAGTACGTC. The encoded protein is CASGLARGSSYEQYV.

This clonotype was seen a handful of times. V usage is TRBV19 and J usage is TRBJ2-7; the match to TRBD2 covers 15 bases. V shed 3 bases and J 5 bases; nucleotides not matched to a gene: 14. CDR3 size: 19 residues. The germline CDR1 and CDR2 sequences are LNHDA and SQIVND (reference sequence). The CDR3 nucleotides read TGTGCCAGTAGTATTAAACCCTTTGGACTAGCGGGAGGGCCACACGAGCAGTACTTC. It specifies CASSIKPFGLAGGPHEQYF.

This clonotype was seen only once. Sequence at one end of the junction differs from germline and may be a read error. The chain employs TRBV27 and TRBJ2-2; 8 bases line up with TRBD2. CDR3 size: 15 residues. CDR1 is MNHEY and CDR2 is SMNVEV in the germline V gene (reference sequence). CDR3 bases: TGTGCCAGCAGTTCAATTAGCGGGAACACCGGGGAGCCGTTTTTT. Its protein is CASSSISGNTGEPFF.

This clonotype was counted between two and nine times. The chain couples TRBV6-1 to TRBJ2-4; 8 bases fit TRBD1. Germline-derived CDR1 and CDR2 are MNHNS and SASEGT. This CDR3 is 19 amino acids long. V was pared by 2 bases and J by 0 bases, with 12 bases of the junction left unmatched. In DNA, the CDR3 is TGTGCCAGCAGTGAATTGCCGGACAGGGCTCCCTTAGCCAAAAACATTCAGTACTTC. Translating it yields CASSELPDRAPLAKNIQYF.